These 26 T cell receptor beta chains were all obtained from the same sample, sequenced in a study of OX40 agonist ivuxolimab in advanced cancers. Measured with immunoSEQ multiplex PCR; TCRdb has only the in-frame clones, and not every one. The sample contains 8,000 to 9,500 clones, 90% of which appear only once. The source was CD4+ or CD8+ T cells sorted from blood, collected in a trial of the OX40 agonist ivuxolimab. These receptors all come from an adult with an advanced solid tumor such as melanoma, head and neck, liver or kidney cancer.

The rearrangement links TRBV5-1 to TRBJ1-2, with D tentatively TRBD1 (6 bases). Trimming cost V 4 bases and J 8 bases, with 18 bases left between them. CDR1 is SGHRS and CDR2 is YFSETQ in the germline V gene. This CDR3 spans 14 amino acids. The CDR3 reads CASSVGRTDEGYTF. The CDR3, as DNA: TGCGCCAGCAGCGTTGGGAGGACAGACGAGGGCTACACCTTC. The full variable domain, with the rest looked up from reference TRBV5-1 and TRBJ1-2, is KAGVTQTPRYLIKTRGQQVTLSCSPISGHRSVSWYQQTPGQGLQFLFEYFSETQRNKGNFPGRFSGRQFSNSRSEMNVSTLELGDSALYLCASSVGRTDEGYTFGSGTRLTVV.

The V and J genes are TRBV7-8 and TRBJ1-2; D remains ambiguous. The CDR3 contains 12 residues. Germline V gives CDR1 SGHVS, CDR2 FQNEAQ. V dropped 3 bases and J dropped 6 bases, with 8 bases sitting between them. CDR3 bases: TGTGCCAGCAGCTTTGGGGATAATGGCTACACCTTC. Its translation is CASSFGDNGYTF.

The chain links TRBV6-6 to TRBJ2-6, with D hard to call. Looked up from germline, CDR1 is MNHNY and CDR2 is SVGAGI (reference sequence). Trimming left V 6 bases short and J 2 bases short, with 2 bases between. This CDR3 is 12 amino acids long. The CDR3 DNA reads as TGTGCCAGCAGCCCTGGGGCCAACGTCCTGACTTTC. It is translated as CASSPGANVLTF.

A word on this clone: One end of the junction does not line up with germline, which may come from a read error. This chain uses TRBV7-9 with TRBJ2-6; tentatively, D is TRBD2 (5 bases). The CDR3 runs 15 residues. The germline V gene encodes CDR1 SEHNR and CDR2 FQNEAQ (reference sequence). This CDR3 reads CASSLALPGANVLTF. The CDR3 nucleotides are TGTGCCAGCAGCCTAGCATTGCCTGGGGCCAACGTCCTGACTTTC.

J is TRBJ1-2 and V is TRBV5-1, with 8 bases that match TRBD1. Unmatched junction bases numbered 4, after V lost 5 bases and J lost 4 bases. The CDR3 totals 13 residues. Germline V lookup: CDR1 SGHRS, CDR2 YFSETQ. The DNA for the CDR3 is TGCGCCAGCAGTTTCGACAGGGGCTATGGCTACACCTTC. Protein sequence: CASSFDRGYGYTF.

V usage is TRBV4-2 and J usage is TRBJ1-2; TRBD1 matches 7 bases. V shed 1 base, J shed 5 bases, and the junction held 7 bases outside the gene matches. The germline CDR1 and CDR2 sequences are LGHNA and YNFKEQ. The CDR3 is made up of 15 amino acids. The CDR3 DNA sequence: TGTGCCAGCAGCCAAGCTTGGGACAGAGAATATGGCTACACCTTC. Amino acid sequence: CASSQAWDREYGYTF.

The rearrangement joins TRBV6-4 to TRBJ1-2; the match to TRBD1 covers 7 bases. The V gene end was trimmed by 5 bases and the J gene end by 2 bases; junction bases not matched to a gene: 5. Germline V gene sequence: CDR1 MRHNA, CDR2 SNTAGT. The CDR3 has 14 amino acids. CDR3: CASSQQQGNYGYTF. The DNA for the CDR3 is TGTGCCAGCAGTCAACAACAGGGGAACTATGGCTACACCTTC.

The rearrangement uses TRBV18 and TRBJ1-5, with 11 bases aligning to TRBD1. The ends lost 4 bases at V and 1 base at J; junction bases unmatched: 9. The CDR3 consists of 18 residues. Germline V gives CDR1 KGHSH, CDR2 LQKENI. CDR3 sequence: CASSQGTGGVASNQPQHF. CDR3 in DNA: TGTGCCAGCTCACAGGGGACAGGGGGGGTCGCGAGCAATCAGCCCCAGCATTTT.

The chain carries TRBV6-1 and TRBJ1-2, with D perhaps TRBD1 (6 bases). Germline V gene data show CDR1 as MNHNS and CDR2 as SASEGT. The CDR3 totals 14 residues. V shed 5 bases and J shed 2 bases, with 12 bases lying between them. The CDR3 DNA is TGTGCCAGCAGTCCGGGACACCCGAACTATGGCTACACCTTC. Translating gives CASSPGHPNYGYTF.

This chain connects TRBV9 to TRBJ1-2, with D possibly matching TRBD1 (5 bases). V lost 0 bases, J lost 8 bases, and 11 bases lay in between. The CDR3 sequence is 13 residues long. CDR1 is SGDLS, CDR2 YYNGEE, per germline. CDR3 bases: TGTGCCAGCAGCGTAGAAGGGGCAGGAGGCTACACCTTC. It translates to CASSVEGAGGYTF.

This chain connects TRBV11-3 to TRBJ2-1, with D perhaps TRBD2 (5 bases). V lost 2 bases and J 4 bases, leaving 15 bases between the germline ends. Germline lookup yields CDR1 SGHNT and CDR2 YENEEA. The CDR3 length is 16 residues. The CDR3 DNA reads TGTGCCAGCAGCTTAAGGTCTAGCCTAGGGTACAATGAGCAGTTCTTC. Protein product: CASSLRSSLGYNEQFF.

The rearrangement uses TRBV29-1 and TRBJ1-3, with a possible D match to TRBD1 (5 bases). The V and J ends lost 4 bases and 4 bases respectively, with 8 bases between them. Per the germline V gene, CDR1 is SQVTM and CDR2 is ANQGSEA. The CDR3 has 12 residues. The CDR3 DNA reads TGCAGCGTTGGACAGTCGGGAAACACCATATATTTT. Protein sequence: CSVGQSGNTIYF.

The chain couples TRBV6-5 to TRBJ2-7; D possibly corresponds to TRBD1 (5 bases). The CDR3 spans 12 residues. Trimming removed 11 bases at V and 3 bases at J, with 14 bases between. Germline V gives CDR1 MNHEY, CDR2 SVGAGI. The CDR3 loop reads CAVRGFYYEQYV. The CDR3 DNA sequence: TGTGCCGTAAGGGGATTTTACTACGAGCAGTACGTC.

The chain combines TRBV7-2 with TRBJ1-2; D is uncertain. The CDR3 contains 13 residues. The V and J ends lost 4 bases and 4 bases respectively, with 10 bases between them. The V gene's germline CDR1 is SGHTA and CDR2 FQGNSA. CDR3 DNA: TGTGCCAGCAGCTCGGGCGGATTCTATGGCTACACCTTC. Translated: CASSSGGFYGYTF.

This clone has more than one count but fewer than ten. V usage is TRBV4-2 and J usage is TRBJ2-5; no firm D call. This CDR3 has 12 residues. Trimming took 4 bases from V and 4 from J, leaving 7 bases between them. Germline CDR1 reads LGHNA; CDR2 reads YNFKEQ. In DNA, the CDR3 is TGTGCCAGCAGCCCGCCTTCAGAGACCCAGTACTTC. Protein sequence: CASSPPSETQYF.

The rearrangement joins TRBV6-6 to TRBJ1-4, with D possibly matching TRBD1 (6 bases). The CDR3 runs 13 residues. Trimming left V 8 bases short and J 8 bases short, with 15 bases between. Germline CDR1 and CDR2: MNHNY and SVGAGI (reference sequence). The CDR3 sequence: CASRNRAGEKLFF. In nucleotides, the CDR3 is TGTGCCAGCCGTAACAGGGCAGGGGAAAAACTGTTTTTT.

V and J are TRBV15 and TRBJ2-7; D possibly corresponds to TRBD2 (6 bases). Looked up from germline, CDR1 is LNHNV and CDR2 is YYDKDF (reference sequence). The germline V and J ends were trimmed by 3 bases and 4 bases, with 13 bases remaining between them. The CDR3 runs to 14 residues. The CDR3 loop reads CATSSGDSLYEQYF. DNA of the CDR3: TGTGCCACCAGCAGCGGGGACTCCTTATACGAGCAGTACTTC. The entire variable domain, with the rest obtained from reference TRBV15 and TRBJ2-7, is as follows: DAMVIQNPRYQVTQFGKPVTLSCSQTLNHNVMYWYQQKSSQAPKLLFHYYDKDFNNEADTPDNFQSRRPNTSFCFLDIRSPGLGDTAMYLCATSSGDSLYEQYFGPGTRLTVT.

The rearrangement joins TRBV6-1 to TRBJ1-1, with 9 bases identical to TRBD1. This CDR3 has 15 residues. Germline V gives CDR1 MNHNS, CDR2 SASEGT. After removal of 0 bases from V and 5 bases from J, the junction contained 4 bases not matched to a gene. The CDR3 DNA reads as TGTGCCAGCAGTGAAGCGGGGACAGGGTGGACTGAAGCTTTCTTT. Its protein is CASSEAGTGWTEAFF.

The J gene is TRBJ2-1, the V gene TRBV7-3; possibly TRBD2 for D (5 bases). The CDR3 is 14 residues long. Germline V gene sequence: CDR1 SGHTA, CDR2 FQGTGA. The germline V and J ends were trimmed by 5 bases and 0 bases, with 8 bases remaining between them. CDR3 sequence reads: CASSASLSYNEQFF. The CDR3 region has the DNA TGTGCCAGCAGCGCTAGCCTCTCCTACAATGAGCAGTTCTTC.

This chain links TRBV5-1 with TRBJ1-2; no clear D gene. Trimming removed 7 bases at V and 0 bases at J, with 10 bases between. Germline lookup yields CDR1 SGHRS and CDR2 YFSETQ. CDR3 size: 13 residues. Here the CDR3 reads CASSDRTNYGYTF. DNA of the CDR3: TGCGCCAGCTCGGACCGAACTAACTATGGCTACACCTTC.

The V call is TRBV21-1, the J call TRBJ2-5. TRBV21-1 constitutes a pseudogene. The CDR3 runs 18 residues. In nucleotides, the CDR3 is TGTGCCAGCAGCAAACCGACCTGGCAGCATCGGACCCAAGAGACCCAGTACTTC. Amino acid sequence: CASSKPTWQHRTQETQYF.

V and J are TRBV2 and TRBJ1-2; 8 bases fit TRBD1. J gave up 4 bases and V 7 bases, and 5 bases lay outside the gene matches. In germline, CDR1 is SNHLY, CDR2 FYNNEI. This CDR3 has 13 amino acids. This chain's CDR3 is CASTGGRVYGYTF. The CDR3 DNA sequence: TGTGCCAGCACAGGGGGCAGAGTCTATGGCTACACCTTC.

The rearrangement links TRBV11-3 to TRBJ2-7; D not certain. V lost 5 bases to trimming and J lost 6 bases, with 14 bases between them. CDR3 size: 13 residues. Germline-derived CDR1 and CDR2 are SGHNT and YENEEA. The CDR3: CASSPRRLSEQYV. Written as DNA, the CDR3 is TGTGCCAGCAGCCCCAGGCGGCTATCCGAGCAGTACGTC.

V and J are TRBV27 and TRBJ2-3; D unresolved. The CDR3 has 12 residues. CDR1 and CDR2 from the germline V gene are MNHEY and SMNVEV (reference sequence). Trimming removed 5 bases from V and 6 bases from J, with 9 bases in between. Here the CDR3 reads CASSIPSDTQYF. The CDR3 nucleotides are TGTGCCAGCAGTATTCCTAGTGATACGCAGTATTTT.

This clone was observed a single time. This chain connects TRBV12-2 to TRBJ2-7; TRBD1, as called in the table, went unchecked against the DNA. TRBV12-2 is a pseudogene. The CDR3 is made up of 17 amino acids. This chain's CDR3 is CASRLEDRQRTTYEQYF. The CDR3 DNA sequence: TGTGCAAGTCGCTTAGAAGACAGGCAGAGAACGACCTACGAGCAGTACTTC.

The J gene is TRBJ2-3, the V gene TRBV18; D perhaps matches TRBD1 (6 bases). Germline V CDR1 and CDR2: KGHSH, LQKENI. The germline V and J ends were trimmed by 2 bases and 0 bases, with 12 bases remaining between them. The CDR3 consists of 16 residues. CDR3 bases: TGTGCCAGCTCACCAGGAAGGGGGTCTAGCACAGATACGCAGTATTTT. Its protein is CASSPGRGSSTDTQYF.